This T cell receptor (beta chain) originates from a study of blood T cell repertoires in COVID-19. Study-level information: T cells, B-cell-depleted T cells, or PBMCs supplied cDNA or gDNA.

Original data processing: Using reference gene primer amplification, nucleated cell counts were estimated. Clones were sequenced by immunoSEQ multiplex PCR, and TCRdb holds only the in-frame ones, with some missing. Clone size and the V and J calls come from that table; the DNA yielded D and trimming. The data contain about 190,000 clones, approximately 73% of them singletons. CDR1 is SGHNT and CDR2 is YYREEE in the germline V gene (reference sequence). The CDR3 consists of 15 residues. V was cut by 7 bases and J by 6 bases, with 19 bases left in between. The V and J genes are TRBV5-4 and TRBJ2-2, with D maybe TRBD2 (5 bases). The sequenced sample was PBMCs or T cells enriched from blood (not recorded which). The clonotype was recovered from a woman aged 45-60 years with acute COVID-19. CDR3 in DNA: TGTGCCAGCGGAGCTTGGCAAAAGAGGGCCGGGGAGCTGTTTTTT. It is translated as CASGAWQKRAGELFF.